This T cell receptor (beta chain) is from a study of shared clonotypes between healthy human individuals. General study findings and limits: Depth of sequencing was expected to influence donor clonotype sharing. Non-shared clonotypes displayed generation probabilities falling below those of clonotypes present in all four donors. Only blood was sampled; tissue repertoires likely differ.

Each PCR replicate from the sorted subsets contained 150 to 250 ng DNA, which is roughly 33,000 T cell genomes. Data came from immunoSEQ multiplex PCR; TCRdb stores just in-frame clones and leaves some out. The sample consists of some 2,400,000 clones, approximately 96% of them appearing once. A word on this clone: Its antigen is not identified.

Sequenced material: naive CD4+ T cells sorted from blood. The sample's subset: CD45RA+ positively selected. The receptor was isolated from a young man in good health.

The CDR3 reads CASSPTVLQETQYF. The CDR3, as DNA: TGTGCCAGCAGCCCTACGGTTTTGCAAGAGACCCAGTACTTC. The rearrangement uses TRBV7-9 and TRBJ2-5; D is unresolved. The germline V gene encodes CDR1 SEHNR and CDR2 FQNEAQ (reference sequence). The CDR3 is 14 amino acids. V lost 5 bases to trimming and J lost 2 bases, with 12 bases between them.